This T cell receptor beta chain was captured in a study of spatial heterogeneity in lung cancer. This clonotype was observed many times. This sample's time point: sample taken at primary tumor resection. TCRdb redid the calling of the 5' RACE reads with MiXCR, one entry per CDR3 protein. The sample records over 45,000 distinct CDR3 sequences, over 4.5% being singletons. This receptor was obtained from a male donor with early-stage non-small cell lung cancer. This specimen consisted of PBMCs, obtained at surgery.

Here the CDR3 DNA reads TGCGCCAGCAGCCAAGAGGTCGCGGGGGGACGGGCCAAAAACATTCAGTACTTC. This codes for CASSQEVAGGRAKNIQYF. This chain joins TRBV4-3 and TRBJ2-4; 8 nucleotides line up with TRBD2. V trimming: 0 bases; J trimming: 1 base; junction bases outside the gene matches: 8. This CDR3 comprises 18 residues. CDR1 LGHNA and CDR2 YSLEER come from the germline V gene.